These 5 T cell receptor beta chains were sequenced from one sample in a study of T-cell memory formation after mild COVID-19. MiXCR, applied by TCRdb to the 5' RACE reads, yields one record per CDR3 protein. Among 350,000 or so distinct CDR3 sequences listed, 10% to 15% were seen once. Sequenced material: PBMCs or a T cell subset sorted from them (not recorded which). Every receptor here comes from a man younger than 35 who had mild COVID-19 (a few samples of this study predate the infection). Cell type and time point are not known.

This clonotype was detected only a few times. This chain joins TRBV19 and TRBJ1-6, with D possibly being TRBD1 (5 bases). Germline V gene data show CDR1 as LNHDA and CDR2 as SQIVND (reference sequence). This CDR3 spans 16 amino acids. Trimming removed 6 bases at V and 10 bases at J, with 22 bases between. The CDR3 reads CASSLYLGDSASPLHF. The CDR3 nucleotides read TGTGCCAGTAGCCTGTATTTGGGCGACAGCGCGTCACCCCTCCACTTT.

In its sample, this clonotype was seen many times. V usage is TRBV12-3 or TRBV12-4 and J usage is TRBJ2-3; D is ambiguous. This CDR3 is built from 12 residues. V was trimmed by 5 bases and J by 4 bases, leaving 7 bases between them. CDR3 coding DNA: TGTGCCAGCAGTCGCCGGGCAGATACGCAGTATTTT. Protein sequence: CASSRRADTQYF.

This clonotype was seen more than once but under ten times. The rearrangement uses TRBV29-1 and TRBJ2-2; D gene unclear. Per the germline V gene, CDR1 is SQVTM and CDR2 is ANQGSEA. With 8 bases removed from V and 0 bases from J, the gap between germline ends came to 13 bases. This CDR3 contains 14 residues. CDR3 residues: CSTRFTANTGELFF. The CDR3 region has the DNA TGCAGCACAAGGTTTACCGCGAACACCGGGGAGCTGTTTTTT.

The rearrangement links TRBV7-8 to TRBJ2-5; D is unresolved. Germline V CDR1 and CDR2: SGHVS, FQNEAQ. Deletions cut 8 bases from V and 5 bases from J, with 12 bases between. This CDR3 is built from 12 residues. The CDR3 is CASGVFRETQYF. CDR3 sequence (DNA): TGTGCCAGCGGTGTATTCCGTGAGACCCAGTACTTC.

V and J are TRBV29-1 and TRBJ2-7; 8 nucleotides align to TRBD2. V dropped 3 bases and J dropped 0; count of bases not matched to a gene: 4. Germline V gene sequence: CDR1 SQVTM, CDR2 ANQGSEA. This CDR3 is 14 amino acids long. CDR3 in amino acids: CSVDSGTSSYEQYF. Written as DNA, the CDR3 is TGCAGCGTTGACAGCGGGACTAGCTCCTACGAGCAGTACTTC.